This T cell receptor (beta chain) was identified in a study of shared clonotypes between healthy human individuals. This CDR3 contains 17 residues. Germline CDR1 and CDR2: SGHAT and FQNNGV. Trimming took 7 bases from V and 6 from J; bases not matched to a gene: 17. Notes on this clone: Antigen: not known.

Study-level findings and limits: A generally larger estimated richness was seen in naive subsets than in memory subsets.

Assay used: immunoSEQ multiplex PCR; TCRdb lists only in-frame clones, some missing. The table lists roughly 2.2 million clones, just over 90% of them singletons. Input material: naive CD4+ T cells from PBMCs. This sample's subset: CD45RA+ positively selected. The V and J genes are TRBV11-2 and TRBJ2-2; 7 positions agree with TRBD2. The receptor was derived from a man younger than 35 in good health. Some clones in this sample may be carry-over from other donors' samples. CDR3 in DNA: TGTGCCAGCACCAACCTAAGGGGCGGGAGTTGGTCCGGGGAGCTGTTTTTT. Its translation is CASTNLRGGSWSGELFF.